Reported below is one TCR beta chain. Its specificity is unknown. At one boundary the junction diverges from the germline segment, which might be a read error. This sample was taken from a study of shared clonotypes between healthy human individuals. Replicate PCRs run on sorted subsets employed 200 ng DNA, roughly 30,000 T cell genomes. The data were produced by immunoSEQ multiplex PCR, yet TCRdb's version contains in-frame clones alone and is incomplete. Found here are some 1 million clones, approximately 76% of them singletons; the top ten hold approximately 1.3%. General study findings and limits: Compared with clonotypes that all four donors shared, non-shared clonotypes had lower generation probabilities.

CD4+ cells yielded CD45RA+ naive and CD45RA-negative memory subsets. Germline CDR1 and CDR2: MNHNS and SASEGT. CDR3 length: 12 residues. Input material: memory CD4+ T cells sorted from blood. Documented subset: CD45RA-negative fraction. The chain joins TRBV6-1 to TRBJ1-3; 7 positions agree with TRBD1. The origin of this receptor is a man aged 18 to 29 in good health. Here the CDR3 reads CAISPQGDTIYF. In DNA form, the CDR3 reads TGTGCCATCAGTCCCCAGGGGGACACCATATATTTT.